The T cell receptor beta chain described here comes from a study of Ad26.COV2.S vaccination and SARS-CoV-2 variants. Whole-study results and caveats: Placebo recipients trailed vaccine recipients in spike-specific TCR breadth.

The germline CDR1 and CDR2 sequences are ENHRY and SYGVKD. Trimming removed 4 bases at V and 7 bases at J, with 17 bases between. The CDR3 is 15 residues long. The treatment is: roughly 18 received Ad26.COV2.S at low or high dose, single or two shots; roughly five received placebo; per-sample allocation not given. Sampling took place 63 days after the first vaccine or placebo injection. Boston hosted the donor, who was an adult aged 18-55 years. With regard to this clone: Its antigen remains unidentified.

Repertoires were generated with immunoSEQ multiplex PCR, while TCRdb's copy carries only in-frame clones and drops some. This sample carries a few hundred thousand clones, over 75% of them seen once, and the ten largest clones take approximately 1.9%. Sequencing was performed on peripheral blood, taken in a trial of Ad26.COV2.S vaccine versus placebo. This sequence joins TRBV10-3 and TRBJ2-1; tentatively, D is TRBD1 or TRBD2 (7 bases each). This sequence originates from a person between 18 and 60 years old who received the Ad26.COV2.S COVID-19 vaccine or a placebo. DNA for the CDR3: TGTGCCATCAGTGTCGGGGGGACAGAAAGGAATGAGCAGTTCTTC. It yields the protein CAISVGGTERNEQFF.